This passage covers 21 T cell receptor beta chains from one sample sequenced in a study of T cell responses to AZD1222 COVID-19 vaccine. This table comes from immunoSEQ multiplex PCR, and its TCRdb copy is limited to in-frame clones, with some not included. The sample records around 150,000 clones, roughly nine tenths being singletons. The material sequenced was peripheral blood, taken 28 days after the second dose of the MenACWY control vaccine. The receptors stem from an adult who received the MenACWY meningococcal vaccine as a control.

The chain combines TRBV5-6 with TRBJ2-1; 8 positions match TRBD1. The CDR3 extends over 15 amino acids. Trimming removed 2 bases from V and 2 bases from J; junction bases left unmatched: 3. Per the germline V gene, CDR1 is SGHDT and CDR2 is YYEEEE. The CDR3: CASSFLQGAYNEQFF. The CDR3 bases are TGTGCCAGCAGCTTCTTACAGGGGGCCTACAATGAGCAGTTCTTC.

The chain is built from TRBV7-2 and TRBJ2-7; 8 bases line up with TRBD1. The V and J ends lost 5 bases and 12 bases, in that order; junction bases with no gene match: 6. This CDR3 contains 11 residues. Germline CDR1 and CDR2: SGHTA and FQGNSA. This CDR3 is CASSERTGLYF. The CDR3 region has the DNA TGTGCCAGCAGCGAACGGACAGGGCTGTACTTC.

The CDR3 spells CASSLSGLGTGNEQFF. CDR3 bases: TGTGCCAGCAGTTTATCCGGACTAGGTACCGGCAATGAGCAGTTCTTC. V usage is TRBV28 and J usage is TRBJ2-1; 7 bases are a match to TRBD2. The CDR3 length is 16 residues. Per the germline V gene, CDR1 is MDHEN and CDR2 is SYDVKM. V lost 1 base, J lost 6 bases, and 9 bases stayed unmatched.

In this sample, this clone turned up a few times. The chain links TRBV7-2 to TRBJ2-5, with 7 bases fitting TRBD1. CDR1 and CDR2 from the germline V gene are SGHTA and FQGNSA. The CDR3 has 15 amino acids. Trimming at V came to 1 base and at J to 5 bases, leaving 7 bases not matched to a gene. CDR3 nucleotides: TGTGCCAGCAGCTTAGGACAGGGTGGTTTGGAGACCCAGTACTTC. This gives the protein CASSLGQGGLETQYF.

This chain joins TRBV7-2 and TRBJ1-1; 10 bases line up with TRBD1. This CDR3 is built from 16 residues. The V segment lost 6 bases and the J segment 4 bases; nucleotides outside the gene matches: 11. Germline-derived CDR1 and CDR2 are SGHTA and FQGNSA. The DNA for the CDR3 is TGTGCCAGCAGACTACTACCGGGACAGGGGATCACTGAAGCTTTCTTT. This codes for CASRLLPGQGITEAFF.

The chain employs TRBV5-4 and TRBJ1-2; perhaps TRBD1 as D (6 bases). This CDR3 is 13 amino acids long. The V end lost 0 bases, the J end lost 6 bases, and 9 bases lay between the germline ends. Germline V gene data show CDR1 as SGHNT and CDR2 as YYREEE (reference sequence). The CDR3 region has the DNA TGTGCCAGCAGCTTGGTGGGGGCGGATGGCTACACCTTC. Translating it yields CASSLVGADGYTF.

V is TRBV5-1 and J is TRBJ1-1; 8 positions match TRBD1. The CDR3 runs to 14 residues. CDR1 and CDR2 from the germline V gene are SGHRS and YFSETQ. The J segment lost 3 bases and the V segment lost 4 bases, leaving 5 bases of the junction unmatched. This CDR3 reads CASSAGQGDTEAFF. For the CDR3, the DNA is TGCGCCAGCAGCGCCGGACAGGGAGACACTGAAGCTTTCTTT.

The CDR3 loop reads CASSHGGSGNTIYF. CDR3 DNA sequence: TGTGCCAGCAGCCACGGGGGATCGGGAAACACCATATATTTT. The genes are TRBV7-6 and TRBJ1-3, with D possibly being TRBD1 (5 bases). Trimming took 5 bases from V and 4 from J, leaving 12 bases between them. The CDR3 consists of 14 residues. Germline CDR1 and CDR2: SGHVS and FNYEAQ.

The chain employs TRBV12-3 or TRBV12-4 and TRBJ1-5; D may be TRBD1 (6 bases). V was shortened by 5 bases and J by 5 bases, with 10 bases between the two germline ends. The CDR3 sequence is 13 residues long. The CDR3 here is CASSQDSDQPQHF. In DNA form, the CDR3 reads TGTGCCAGCAGTCAGGACAGTGATCAGCCCCAGCATTTT.

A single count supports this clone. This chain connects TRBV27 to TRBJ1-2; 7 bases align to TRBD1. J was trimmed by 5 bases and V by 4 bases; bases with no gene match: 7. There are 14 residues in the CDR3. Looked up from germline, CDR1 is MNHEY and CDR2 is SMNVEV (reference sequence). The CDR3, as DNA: TGTGCCAGCAGTTGGGCAGGGGGGGGATATGGCTACACCTTC. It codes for CASSWAGGGYGYTF.

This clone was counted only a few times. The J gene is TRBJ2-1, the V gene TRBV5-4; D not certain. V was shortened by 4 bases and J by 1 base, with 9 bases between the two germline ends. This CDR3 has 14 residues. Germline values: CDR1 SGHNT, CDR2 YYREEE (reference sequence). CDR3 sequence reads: CASSLFNSYNEQFF. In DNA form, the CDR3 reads TGTGCCAGCAGCCTGTTTAATTCCTACAATGAGCAGTTCTTC.

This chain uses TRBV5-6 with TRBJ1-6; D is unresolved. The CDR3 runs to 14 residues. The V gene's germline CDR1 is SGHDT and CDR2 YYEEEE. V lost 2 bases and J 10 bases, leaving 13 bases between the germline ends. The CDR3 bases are TGTGCCAGCAGCTTACGGATGCTTTGGTCACCCCTCCACTTT. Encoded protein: CASSLRMLWSPLHF.

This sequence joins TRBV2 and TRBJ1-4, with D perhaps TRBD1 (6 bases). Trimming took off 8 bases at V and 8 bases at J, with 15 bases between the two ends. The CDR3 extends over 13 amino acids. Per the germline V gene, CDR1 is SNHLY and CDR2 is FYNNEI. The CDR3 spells CASAGAGAEKLFF. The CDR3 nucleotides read TGTGCCAGCGCCGGGGCAGGGGCCGAAAAACTGTTTTTT.

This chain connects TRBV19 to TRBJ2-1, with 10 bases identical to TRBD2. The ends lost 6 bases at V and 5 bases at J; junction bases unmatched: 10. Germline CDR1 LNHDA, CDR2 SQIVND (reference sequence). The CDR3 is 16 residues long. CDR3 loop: CASRSRSGRAHNEQFF. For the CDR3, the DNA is TGTGCCAGTAGGAGTAGAAGCGGGAGGGCCCACAATGAGCAGTTCTTC.

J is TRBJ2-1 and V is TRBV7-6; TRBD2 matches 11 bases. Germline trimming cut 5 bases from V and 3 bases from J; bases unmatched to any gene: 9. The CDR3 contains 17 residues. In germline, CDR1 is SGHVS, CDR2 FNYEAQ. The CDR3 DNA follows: TGTGCCAGCAGCAAAGAGGTAGCGGGGGGGTACTACAATGAGCAGTTCTTC. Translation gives CASSKEVAGGYYNEQFF.

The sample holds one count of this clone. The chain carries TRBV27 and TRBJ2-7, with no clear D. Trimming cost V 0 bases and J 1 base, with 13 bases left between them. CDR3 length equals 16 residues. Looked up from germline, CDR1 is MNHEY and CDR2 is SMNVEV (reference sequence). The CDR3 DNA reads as TGTGCCAGCAGTTTATCAGTCAGATCCAGGTCCTACGAGCAGTACTTC. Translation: CASSLSVRSRSYEQYF.

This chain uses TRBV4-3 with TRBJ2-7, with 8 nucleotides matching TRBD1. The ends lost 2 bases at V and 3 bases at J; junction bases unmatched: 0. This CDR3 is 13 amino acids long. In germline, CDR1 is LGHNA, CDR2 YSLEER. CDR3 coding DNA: TGCGCCAGCAGCCAAACAGGGGGCTACGAGCAGTACTTC. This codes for CASSQTGGYEQYF.

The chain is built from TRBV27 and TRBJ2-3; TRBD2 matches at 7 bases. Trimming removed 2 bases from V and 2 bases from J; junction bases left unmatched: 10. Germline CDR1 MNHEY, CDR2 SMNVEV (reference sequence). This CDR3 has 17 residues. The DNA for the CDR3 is TGTGCCAGCAGTTTAGGCGCCCTAGCGGTAAACACAGATACGCAGTATTTT. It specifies CASSLGALAVNTDTQYF.

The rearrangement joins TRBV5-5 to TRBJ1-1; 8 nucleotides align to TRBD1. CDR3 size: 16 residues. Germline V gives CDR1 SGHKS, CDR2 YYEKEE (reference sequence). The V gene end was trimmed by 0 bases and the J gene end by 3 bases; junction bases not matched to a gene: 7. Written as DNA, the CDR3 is TGTGCCAGCAGCTTGGCCGGACAGGGTTGGCACACTGAAGCTTTCTTT. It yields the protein CASSLAGQGWHTEAFF. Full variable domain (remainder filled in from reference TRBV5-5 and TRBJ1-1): DAGVTQSPTHLIKTRGQQVTLRCSPISGHKSVSWYQQVLGQGPQFIFQYYEKEERGRGNFPDRFSARQFPNYSSELNVNALLLGDSALYLCASSLAGQGWHTEAFFGQGTRLTVV.

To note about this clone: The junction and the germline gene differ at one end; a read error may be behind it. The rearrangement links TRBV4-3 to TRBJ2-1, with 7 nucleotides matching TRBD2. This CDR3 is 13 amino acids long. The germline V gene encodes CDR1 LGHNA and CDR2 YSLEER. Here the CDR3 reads CASSQDGPSGVLF. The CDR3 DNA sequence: TGCGCCAGCAGCCAAGATGGGCCTAGCGGCGTCCTCTTC.

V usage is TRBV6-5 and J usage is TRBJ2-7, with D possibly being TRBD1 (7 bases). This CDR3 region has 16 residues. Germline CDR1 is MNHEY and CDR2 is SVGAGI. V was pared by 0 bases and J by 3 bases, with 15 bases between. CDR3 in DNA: TGTGCCAGCAGTTACTCGGAGGGGGCAAAAGGCTACGAGCAGTACTTC. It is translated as CASSYSEGAKGYEQYF.